Following are 24 T cell receptor beta chains from one sample sequenced in a study of T cell responses to AZD1222 COVID-19 vaccine. Profiled with immunoSEQ multiplex PCR; TCRdb holds only in-frame clones, not every one. This table has about 93,000 clones, 85% to 90% appearing once. Specimen: peripheral blood, collected on day 0 of MenACWY control vaccination. All receptors derive from an adult in good health.

The J gene is TRBJ1-6, the V gene TRBV2; D perhaps matches TRBD1 (6 bases). The CDR3 consists of 14 residues. Germline CDR1 SNHLY, CDR2 FYNNEI. The V end lost 4 bases, the J end lost 9 bases, and 13 bases lay between the germline ends. CDR3 DNA sequence: TGTGCCAGCAGTGGCAGGGGCGGCAGTTCACCCCTCCACTTT. Translating gives CASSGRGGSSPLHF.

This clone was counted once. The rearrangement links TRBV9 to TRBJ2-2, with 9 bases lining up with TRBD2. Trimming cost V 3 bases and J 2 bases; bases outside gene matches: 11. CDR3 length: 18 amino acids. Germline V gene data show CDR1 as SGDLS and CDR2 as YYNGEE. The CDR3 reads CASSGLSAGGSNTGELFF. CDR3 nucleotide sequence: TGTGCCAGCAGCGGCCTCTCAGCGGGGGGCAGTAACACCGGGGAGCTGTTTTTT.

This sequence joins TRBV27 and TRBJ1-4, with D possibly TRBD1 on 6 matching bases. Trimming removed 0 bases at V and 7 bases at J, with 15 bases between. This CDR3 is 16 amino acids long. The germline V gene has CDR1 MNHEY and CDR2 SMNVEV (reference sequence). The CDR3 region is CASSLSYRGQGEKLFF. The DNA for the CDR3 is TGTGCCAGCAGTTTATCCTACCGGGGGCAGGGTGAAAAACTGTTTTTT.

The V gene is TRBV7-9, the J gene TRBJ1-1, with TRBD1 identical over 9 bases. V shed 1 base and J 1 base; nucleotides not matched to a gene: 1. The CDR3 runs 15 residues. Germline V CDR1 and CDR2: SEHNR, FQNEAQ (reference sequence). The CDR3 spells CASSLGGQGNTEAFF. The CDR3 coding sequence is TGTGCCAGCAGCTTAGGGGGACAGGGGAACACTGAAGCTTTCTTT.

The V gene is TRBV19, the J gene TRBJ1-1; D perhaps matches TRBD1 (5 bases). The CDR3 spans 13 residues. From germline, CDR1 is LNHDA and CDR2 SQIVND (reference sequence). Trimming left V 7 bases short and J 4 bases short, with 13 bases between. Here the CDR3 reads CASTTGGSTEAFF. In DNA, the CDR3 is TGTGCCAGTACAACGGGGGGGAGCACTGAAGCTTTCTTT.

The chain links TRBV7-3 to TRBJ1-2, with 9 bases aligning to TRBD1. This CDR3 has 13 residues. V trimming: 4 bases; J trimming: 8 bases; junction bases outside the gene matches: 5. Germline CDR1 SGHTA, CDR2 FQGTGA. The CDR3: CASSSRTGEGYTF. CDR3 in DNA: TGTGCCAGCAGCTCCCGGACAGGGGAAGGCTACACCTTC.

V and J are TRBV7-2 and TRBJ2-3, with D uncertain. The CDR3 contains 13 residues. CDR1 and CDR2 from the germline V gene are SGHTA and FQGNSA. V was clipped by 5 bases and J by 2 bases, with 8 bases between them. CDR3 amino acids: CASSLKHTDTQYF. The CDR3 DNA reads TGTGCCAGCAGCCTGAAGCACACAGATACGCAGTATTTT.

The table lists this clone with a few counts. The chain employs TRBV6-1 and TRBJ2-7; the D is unclear. The CDR3 is made up of 11 amino acids. Germline-derived CDR1 and CDR2 are MNHNS and SASEGT. The germline V and J ends were trimmed by 2 bases and 3 bases, with 2 bases remaining between them. The CDR3 loop is CASSENYEQYF. The DNA for the CDR3 is TGTGCCAGCAGTGAAAACTACGAGCAGTACTTC.

This clone appeared once. The chain links TRBV28 to TRBJ1-2, with 7 bases matching TRBD1. Per the germline V gene, CDR1 is MDHEN and CDR2 is SYDVKM. The V gene end was trimmed by 6 bases and the J gene end by 3 bases; junction bases not matched to a gene: 7. The CDR3 extends over 14 amino acids. The CDR3 region is CASRRSGTDYGYTF. Written as DNA, the CDR3 is TGTGCCAGCAGACGATCCGGGACAGACTATGGCTACACCTTC.

J is TRBJ2-7 and V is TRBV2, with 11 bases aligning to TRBD1. After removal of 4 bases from V and 2 bases from J, the junction contained 4 bases not matched to a gene. There are 15 residues in the CDR3. CDR1 SNHLY and CDR2 FYNNEI come from the germline V gene. The CDR3 nucleotides are TGTGCCAGCAGTGCCCAGGGACAGGGGGCCTACGAGCAGTACTTC. Protein product: CASSAQGQGAYEQYF.

This sequence joins TRBV2 and TRBJ1-3, with D possibly being TRBD1 (6 bases). Trimming shortened V by 4 bases and J by 0 bases, and 13 bases separated the two germline ends. This CDR3 region has 16 residues. Per germline, CDR1 SNHLY and CDR2 FYNNEI. The CDR3 nucleotides are TGTGCCAGCAGTGGTCACCAGGGGCCCTCTGGAAACACCATATATTTT. Its protein product is CASSGHQGPSGNTIYF.

The chain is built from TRBV9 and TRBJ1-2; 9 positions match TRBD1. Germline values: CDR1 SGDLS, CDR2 YYNGEE. CDR3 size: 17 residues. Unmatched junction bases numbered 9, after V lost 3 bases and J lost 0 bases. CDR3 region: CASSGTGQGRTNYGYTF. As DNA, the CDR3 is TGTGCCAGCAGCGGGACTGGACAGGGGCGTACTAACTATGGCTACACCTTC.

The gene calls are TRBV6-5 and TRBJ1-2, with D possibly matching TRBD1 (5 bases). CDR3 length equals 14 residues. V dropped 2 bases and J dropped 6 bases, with 13 bases sitting between them. Germline CDR1 MNHEY, CDR2 SVGAGI. CDR3 DNA: TGTGCCAGCAGTTACGGGGCCACGCTCCATGGCTACACCTTC. This translates into CASSYGATLHGYTF.

This clone was seen a single time. This chain joins TRBV27 and TRBJ2-7; 14 positions agree with TRBD2. The CDR3 consists of 15 residues. J gave up 4 bases and V 8 bases, and 7 bases lay outside the gene matches. Germline V lookup: CDR1 MNHEY, CDR2 SMNVEV (reference sequence). The CDR3 spells CASQKGLAGGYEQYF. The CDR3 DNA sequence: TGTGCCAGCCAAAAAGGACTAGCGGGGGGTTACGAGCAGTACTTC.

The chain combines TRBV2 with TRBJ1-4; D gene uncertain. The CDR3 is made up of 17 amino acids. Per the germline V gene, CDR1 is SNHLY and CDR2 is FYNNEI. Deletions cut 4 bases from V and 4 bases from J, with 19 bases between. Written as DNA, the CDR3 is TGTGCCAGCAGTGGACCCCAACCTTATCTCAATAATGAAAAACTGTTTTTT. Its translation is CASSGPQPYLNNEKLFF.

The chain joins TRBV11-2 to TRBJ2-1; D is undetermined. This CDR3 is 13 amino acids long. Per germline, CDR1 SGHAT and CDR2 FQNNGV. V dropped 1 base and J dropped 4 bases, with 5 bases sitting between them. The CDR3 sequence is CASSLAQYNEQFF. The CDR3 bases are TGTGCCAGCAGCTTAGCCCAATACAATGAGCAGTTCTTC.

This sequence joins TRBV6-1 and TRBJ1-1; 8 positions match TRBD1. CDR3 length equals 13 residues. J gave up 7 bases and V 3 bases, and 4 bases lay outside the gene matches. Germline values: CDR1 MNHNS, CDR2 SASEGT. The CDR3 DNA reads TGTGCCAGCAGTGACCGAGACAGGGGTGAAGCTTTCTTT. It yields the protein CASSDRDRGEAFF.

In DNA form, the CDR3 reads TGTGCCAGCAGCACCCTGGGAGGGGGCCGCGGCACCGGGGAGCTGTTTTTT. It yields the protein CASSTLGGGRGTGELFF. The J gene is TRBJ2-2, the V gene TRBV5-4, with D perhaps given as TRBD1 or TRBD2 (7 bases each). Germline CDR1 is SGHNT and CDR2 is YYREEE (reference sequence). Trimming shortened V by 4 bases and J by 4 bases, and 20 bases separated the two germline ends. The CDR3 runs 17 residues.

This clone has a handful of counts. The genes are TRBV18 and TRBJ1-6; tentatively, D is TRBD1 (5 bases). There are 15 residues in the CDR3. The germline CDR1 and CDR2 sequences are KGHSH and LQKENI. Trimming pared 0 bases from V and 7 bases from J, leaving 10 bases between. CDR3 region: CASSPPVSGNSPLHF. The CDR3 bases are TGTGCCAGCTCACCACCGGTGTCAGGGAATTCACCCCTCCACTTT.

The chain combines TRBV7-6 with TRBJ1-5; no clear D. Per germline, CDR1 SGHVS and CDR2 FNYEAQ. The CDR3 has 15 residues. V was clipped by 2 bases and J by 3 bases, with 11 bases between them. The CDR3 reads CASSLNSGLNQPQHF. The CDR3 DNA is TGTGCCAGCAGCTTAAATTCGGGCCTCAATCAGCCCCAGCATTTT.

This rearrangement joins TRBV5-1 to TRBJ2-3; 12 nucleotides align to TRBD2. The junction had 9 bases not matched to a gene; V was cut back by 4 bases and J by 0 bases. The length of the CDR3 is 18 residues. Per the germline V gene, CDR1 is SGHRS and CDR2 is YFSETQ. CDR3 loop: CASSKGLAGRSSTDTQYF. The DNA for the CDR3 is TGCGCCAGCAGCAAGGGACTAGCGGGCCGATCTAGCACAGATACGCAGTATTTT.

This clone was seen a single time. This chain uses TRBV25-1 with TRBJ2-1, with 9 bases that match TRBD2. Germline trimming cut 2 bases from V and 1 base from J; bases unmatched to any gene: 0. The CDR3 runs 15 residues. The germline V gene has CDR1 MGHDK and CDR2 SYGVNS. In DNA, the CDR3 is TGTGCCAGCAGTGAACTAGCGGGGTCCTACAATGAGCAGTTCTTC. This codes for CASSELAGSYNEQFF. The full variable domain, completed using reference TRBV25-1 and TRBJ2-1, is EADIYQTPRYLVIGTGKKITLECSQTMGHDKMYWYQQDPGMELHLIHYSYGVNSTEKGDLSSESTVSRIRTEHFPLTLESARPSHTSQYLCASSELAGSYNEQFFGPGTRLTVL.

J is TRBJ2-5 and V is TRBV30; D not resolved. V shed 2 bases and J shed 5 bases, with 6 bases lying between them. There are 11 residues in the CDR3. CDR1 GTSNPN and CDR2 SVGIG come from the germline V gene (reference sequence). As DNA, the CDR3 is TGTGCCTGGAGTACGGGTGAGACCCAGTACTTC. Its protein is CAWSTGETQYF.

The rearrangement links TRBV30 to TRBJ2-7; D unresolved. Germline V gene lookup returns CDR1 GTSNPN and CDR2 SVGIG (reference sequence). CDR3 length equals 12 residues. Between the trimmed V and J ends, which lost 8 bases and 6 bases, there was a span of 17 bases. CDR3 DNA sequence: TGTGCCGGTTGGAATAGGGATAGCGAGCAGTACTTC. As protein: CAGWNRDSEQYF.